These T cell receptor beta chains were read from a single sample in a study of cytomegalovirus exposure and HLA in healthy donors. Using immunoSEQ multiplex PCR, the repertoire was profiled, and TCRdb retains in-frame clones only, with some absent. The sample gives some 180,000 clones, over 70% of which show up once; 2.9% is in the top ten. Sequenced sample: PBMCs. These receptors were obtained from a male donor in good health and CMV-seronegative. Both conserved end residues are trimmed from each CDR3.

cdr3_aa	v_call	j_call
ASGQGVDEQY	TRBV19	TRBJ2-7
TSSQDRVGGAVSSYNEQF	TRBV1	TRBJ2-1
ASSLYSYNEQF	TRBV18	TRBJ2-1
ASRLGLAGLPGNTDTQY	TRBV4-1	TRBJ2-3
AWSQGQGRQPQH	TRBV30	TRBJ1-5
AADRAVYEQY	TRBV4-1	TRBJ2-7
ASSYSRTSGGVEQF	TRBV6-5	TRBJ2-1
ASRTTGGGNQPQH	TRBV28	TRBJ1-5
AWRGQGTQPQH	TRBV30	TRBJ1-5
ASSSRDMGNQPQH	TRBV7-8	TRBJ1-5
ASSYQRYEQY	TRBV28	TRBJ2-7
ASSPRAGLAGPSYEQY	TRBV9	TRBJ2-7
ASSGLNGYEQY	TRBV28	TRBJ2-7
ASSISVQGRYEQY	TRBV19	TRBJ2-7
ASRLPGQPRLSVTEAF	TRBV28	TRBJ1-1
ASCPTRSSNQPQH	TRBV28	TRBJ1-5